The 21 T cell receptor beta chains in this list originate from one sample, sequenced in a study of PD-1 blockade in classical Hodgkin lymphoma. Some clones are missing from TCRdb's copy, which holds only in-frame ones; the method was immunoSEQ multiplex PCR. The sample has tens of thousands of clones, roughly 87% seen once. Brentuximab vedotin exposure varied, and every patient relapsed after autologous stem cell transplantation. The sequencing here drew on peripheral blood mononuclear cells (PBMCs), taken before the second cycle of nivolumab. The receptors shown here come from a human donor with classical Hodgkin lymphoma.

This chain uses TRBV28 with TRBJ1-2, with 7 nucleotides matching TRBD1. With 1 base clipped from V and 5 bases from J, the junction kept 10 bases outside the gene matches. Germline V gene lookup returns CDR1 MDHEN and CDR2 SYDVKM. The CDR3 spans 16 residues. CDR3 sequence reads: CASSLSGAGGLYGYTF. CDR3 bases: TGTGCCAGCAGTTTATCCGGGGCAGGGGGATTATATGGCTACACCTTC.

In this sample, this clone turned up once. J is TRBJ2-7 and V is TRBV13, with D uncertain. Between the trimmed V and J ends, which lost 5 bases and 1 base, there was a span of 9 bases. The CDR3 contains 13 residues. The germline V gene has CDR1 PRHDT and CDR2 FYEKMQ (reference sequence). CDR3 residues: CASSPHGSYEQYF. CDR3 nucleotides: TGTGCCAGCAGCCCCCATGGGTCCTACGAGCAGTACTTC. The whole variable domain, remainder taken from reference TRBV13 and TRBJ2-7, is AAGVIQSPRHLIKEKRETATLKCYPIPRHDTVYWYQQGPGQDPQFLISFYEKMQSDKGSIPDRFSAQQFSDYHSELNMSSLELGDSALYFCASSPHGSYEQYFGPGTRLTVT.

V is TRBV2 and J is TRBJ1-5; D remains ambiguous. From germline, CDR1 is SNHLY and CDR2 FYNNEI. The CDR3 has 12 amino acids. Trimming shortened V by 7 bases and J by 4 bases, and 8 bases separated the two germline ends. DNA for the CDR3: TGTGCCAGCACGGGCGGTAATCAGCCCCAGCATTTT. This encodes CASTGGNQPQHF. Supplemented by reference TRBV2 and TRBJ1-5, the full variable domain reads EPEVTQTPSHQVTQMGQEVILRCVPISNHLYFYWYRQILGQKVEFLVSFYNNEISEKSEIFDDQFSVERPDGSNFTLKIRSTKLEDSAMYFCASTGGNQPQHFGDGTRLSIL.

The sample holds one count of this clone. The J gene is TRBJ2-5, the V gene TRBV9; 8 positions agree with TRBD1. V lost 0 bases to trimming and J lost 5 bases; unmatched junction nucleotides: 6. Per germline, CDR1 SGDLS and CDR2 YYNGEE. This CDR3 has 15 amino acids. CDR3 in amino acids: CASSVDGDRGETQYF. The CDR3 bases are TGTGCCAGCAGCGTAGATGGAGACAGGGGTGAGACCCAGTACTTC.

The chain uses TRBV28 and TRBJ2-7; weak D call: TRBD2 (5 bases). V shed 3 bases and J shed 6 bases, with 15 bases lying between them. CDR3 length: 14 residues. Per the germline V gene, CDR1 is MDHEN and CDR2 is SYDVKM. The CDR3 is CASSFPGEKFEQYF. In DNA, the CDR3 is TGTGCCAGCAGTTTTCCCGGGGAAAAGTTCGAGCAGTACTTC.

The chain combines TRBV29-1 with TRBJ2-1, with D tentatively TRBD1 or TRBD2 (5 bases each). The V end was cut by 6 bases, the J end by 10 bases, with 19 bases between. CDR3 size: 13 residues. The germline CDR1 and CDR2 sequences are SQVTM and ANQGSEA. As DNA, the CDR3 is TGCAGCGTGGGACGGGACCCCACCGGGGAGCAGTTCTTC. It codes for CSVGRDPTGEQFF.

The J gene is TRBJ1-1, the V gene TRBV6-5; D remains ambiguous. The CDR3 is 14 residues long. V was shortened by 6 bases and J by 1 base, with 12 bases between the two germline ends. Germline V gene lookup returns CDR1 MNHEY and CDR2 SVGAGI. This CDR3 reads CASRLGMTNTEAFF. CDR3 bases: TGTGCCAGCAGACTAGGGATGACGAACACTGAAGCTTTCTTT.

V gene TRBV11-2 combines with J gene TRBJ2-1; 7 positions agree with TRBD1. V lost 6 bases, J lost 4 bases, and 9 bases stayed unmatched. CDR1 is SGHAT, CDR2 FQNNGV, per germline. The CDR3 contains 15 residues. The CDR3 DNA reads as TGTGCCAGCAGTCAAGGGGGCGACGGGTACAATGAGCAGTTCTTC. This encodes CASSQGGDGYNEQFF.

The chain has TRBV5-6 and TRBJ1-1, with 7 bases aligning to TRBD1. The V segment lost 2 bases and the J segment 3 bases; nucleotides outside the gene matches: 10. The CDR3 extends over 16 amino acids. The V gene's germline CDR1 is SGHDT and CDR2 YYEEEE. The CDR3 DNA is TGTGCCAGCAGCTTTCGGACTACAGGGGAAGACACTGAAGCTTTCTTT. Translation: CASSFRTTGEDTEAFF.

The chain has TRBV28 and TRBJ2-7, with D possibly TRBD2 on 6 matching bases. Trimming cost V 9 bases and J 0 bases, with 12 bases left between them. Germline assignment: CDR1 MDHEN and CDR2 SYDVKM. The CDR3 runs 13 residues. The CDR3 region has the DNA TGTGCCAGTGCGGGGCCAAGCTCCTACGAGCAGTACTTC. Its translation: CASAGPSSYEQYF.

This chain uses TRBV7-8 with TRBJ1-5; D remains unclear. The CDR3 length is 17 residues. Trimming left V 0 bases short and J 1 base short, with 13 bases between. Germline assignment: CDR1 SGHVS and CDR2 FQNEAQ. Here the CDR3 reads CASSLAREGWSNQPQHF. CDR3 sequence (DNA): TGTGCCAGCAGCTTAGCGAGAGAGGGTTGGAGCAATCAGCCCCAGCATTTT.

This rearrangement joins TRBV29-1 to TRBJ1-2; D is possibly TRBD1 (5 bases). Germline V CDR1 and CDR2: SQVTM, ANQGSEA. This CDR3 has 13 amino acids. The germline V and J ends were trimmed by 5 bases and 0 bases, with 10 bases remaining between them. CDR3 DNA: TGCAGCGTTAGGGGTTTAGCTAACTATGGCTACACCTTC. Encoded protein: CSVRGLANYGYTF.

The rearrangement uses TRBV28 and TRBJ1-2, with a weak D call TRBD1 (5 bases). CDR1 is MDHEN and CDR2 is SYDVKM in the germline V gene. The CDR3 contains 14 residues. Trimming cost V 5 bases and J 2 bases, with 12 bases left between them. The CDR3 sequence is CASSTKTENYGYTF. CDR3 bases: TGTGCCAGCAGTACAAAGACAGAAAACTATGGCTACACCTTC.

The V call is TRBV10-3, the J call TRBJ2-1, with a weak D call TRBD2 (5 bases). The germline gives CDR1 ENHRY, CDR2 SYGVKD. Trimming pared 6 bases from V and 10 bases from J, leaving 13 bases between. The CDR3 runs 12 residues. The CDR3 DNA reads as TGTGCCATCAGCCCGACCGGCGGGGAGCAGTTCTTC. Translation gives CAISPTGGEQFF.

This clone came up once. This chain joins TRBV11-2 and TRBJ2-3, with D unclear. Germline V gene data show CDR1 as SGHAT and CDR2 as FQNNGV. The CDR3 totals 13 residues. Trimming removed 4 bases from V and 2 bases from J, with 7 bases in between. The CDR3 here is CASSWDHTDTQYF. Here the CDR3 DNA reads TGTGCCAGCAGCTGGGATCACACAGATACGCAGTATTTT.

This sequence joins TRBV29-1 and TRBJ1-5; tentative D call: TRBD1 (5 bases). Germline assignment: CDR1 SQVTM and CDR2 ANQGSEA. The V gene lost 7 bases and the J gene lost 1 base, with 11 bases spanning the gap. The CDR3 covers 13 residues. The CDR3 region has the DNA TGCAGCGCTGCCGAGGGGAGCAATCAGCCCCAGCATTTT. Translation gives CSAAEGSNQPQHF. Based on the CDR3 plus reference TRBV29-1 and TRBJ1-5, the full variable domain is SAVISQKPSRDICQRGTSLTIQCQVDSQVTMMFWYRQQPGQSLTLIATANQGSEATYESGFVIDKFPISRPNLTFSTLTVSNMSPEDSSIYLCSAAEGSNQPQHFGDGTRLSIL.

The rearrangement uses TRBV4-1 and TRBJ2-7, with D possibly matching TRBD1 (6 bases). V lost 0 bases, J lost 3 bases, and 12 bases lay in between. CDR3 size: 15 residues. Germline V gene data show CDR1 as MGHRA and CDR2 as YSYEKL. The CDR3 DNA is TGCGCCAGCAGCCAAGACTTTGAAGGGGGCTACGAGCAGTACTTC. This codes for CASSQDFEGGYEQYF.

CDR3 sequence: CAAGRANYGYTF. For the CDR3, the DNA is TGTGCCGCCGGAAGGGCTAACTATGGCTACACCTTC. The rearrangement links TRBV10-3 to TRBJ1-2, with D uncertain. The CDR3 totals 12 residues. The germline V gene has CDR1 ENHRY and CDR2 SYGVKD. The V gene lost 11 bases and the J gene lost 0 bases, with 10 bases spanning the gap.

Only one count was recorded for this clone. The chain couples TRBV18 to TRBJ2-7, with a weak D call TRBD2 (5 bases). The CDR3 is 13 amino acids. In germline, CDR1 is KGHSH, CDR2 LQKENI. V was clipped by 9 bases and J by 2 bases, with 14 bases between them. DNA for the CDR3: TGTGCCAGTGCGACGGGATTCACCTACGAGCAGTACTTC. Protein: CASATGFTYEQYF. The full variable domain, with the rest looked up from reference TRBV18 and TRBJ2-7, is NAGVMQNPRHLVRRRGQEARLRCSPMKGHSHVYWYRQLPEEGLKFMVYLQKENIIDESGMPKERFSAEFPKEGPSILRIQQVVRGDSAAYFCASATGFTYEQYFGPGTRLTVT.

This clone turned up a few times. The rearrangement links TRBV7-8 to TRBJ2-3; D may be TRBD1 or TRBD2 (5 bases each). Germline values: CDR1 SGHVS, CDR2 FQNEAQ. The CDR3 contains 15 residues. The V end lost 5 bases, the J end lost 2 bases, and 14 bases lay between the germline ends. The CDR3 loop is CASSGPGPYTDTQYF. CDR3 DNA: TGTGCCAGCAGCGGTCCGGGACCATACACAGATACGCAGTATTTT.

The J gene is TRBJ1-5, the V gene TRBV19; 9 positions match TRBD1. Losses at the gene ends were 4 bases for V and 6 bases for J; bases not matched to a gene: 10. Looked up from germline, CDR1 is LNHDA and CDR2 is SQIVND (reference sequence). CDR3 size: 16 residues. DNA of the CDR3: TGTGCCAGTAGTACCCCTGGGACAGGGAATGGTCAGCCCCAGCATTTT. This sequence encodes CASSTPGTGNGQPQHF.